Shown below are 15 T cell receptor beta chains from a single sample sequenced in a study of blood T cell repertoires in COVID-19. Profiled with immunoSEQ multiplex PCR; TCRdb holds only in-frame clones, not every one. The sample carries fewer than 350,000 clones, over 75% recorded once. Sequenced: PBMCs or T cells enriched from blood (not recorded which). The source is a woman aged 40-49 years who had recovered from COVID-19.

V is TRBV11-2 and J is TRBJ2-7; 13 nucleotides line up with TRBD2. The CDR3 runs 14 residues. V was clipped by 6 bases and J by 6 bases; unmatched bases: 5. Germline V gene data show CDR1 as SGHAT and CDR2 as FQNNGV. Written as DNA, the CDR3 is TGTGCCAGCAGGCAAACTAGCGGGAGGGTCGAGCAGTACTTC. It is translated as CASRQTSGRVEQYF.

Only one count was recorded for this clone. The chain recombines TRBV18 with TRBJ1-4; D unresolved. This CDR3 spans 14 amino acids. Germline V gene sequence: CDR1 KGHSH, CDR2 LQKENI. V shed 1 base and J shed 8 bases, with 11 bases lying between them. This chain's CDR3 is CASSPRGSGEKLFF. The CDR3 DNA reads TGTGCCAGCTCACCACGAGGGTCCGGGGAAAAACTGTTTTTT.

This chain connects TRBV28 to TRBJ2-5; 7 bases are shared with TRBD2. V gave up 5 bases and J gave up 0 bases; unmatched junction bases: 9. The CDR3 is made up of 16 amino acids. Germline lookup yields CDR1 MDHEN and CDR2 SYDVKM. The CDR3 nucleotides read TGTGCCAGCAGTACTCGTAGCGGGCTGTACCAAGAGACCCAGTACTTC. Translating it yields CASSTRSGLYQETQYF.

This rearrangement joins TRBV2 to TRBJ1-4; 9 bases agree with TRBD1. The germline V gene has CDR1 SNHLY and CDR2 FYNNEI. The CDR3 is 14 amino acids. With V trimmed by 6 bases and J by 4 bases, 3 bases remained unmatched. In nucleotides, the CDR3 is TGTGCCAGCAGACGGGACAGGGATAATGAAAAACTGTTTTTT. This sequence encodes CASRRDRDNEKLFF.

This clone appeared once. The chain recombines TRBV18 with TRBJ1-2; 7 positions agree with TRBD1. The ends lost 0 bases at V and 3 bases at J; junction bases unmatched: 1. This CDR3 has 14 residues. Germline V gene sequence: CDR1 KGHSH, CDR2 LQKENI. CDR3 sequence (DNA): TGTGCCAGCTCACCACCGGGACAGTACTATGGCTACACCTTC. Translating it yields CASSPPGQYYGYTF.

The chain couples TRBV28 to TRBJ1-2; 10 nucleotides agree with TRBD1. The germline CDR1 and CDR2 sequences are MDHEN and SYDVKM. This CDR3 is 14 amino acids long. V dropped 6 bases and J dropped 2; count of bases not matched to a gene: 3. The CDR3 coding sequence is TGTGCCAGCAGCCCGACAGGGGGCAACTATGGCTACACCTTC. Protein: CASSPTGGNYGYTF.

The chain is built from TRBV6-5 and TRBJ2-1, with 8 bases lining up with TRBD2. V was pared by 4 bases and J by 7 bases, with 9 bases of the junction left unmatched. The CDR3 loop spans 15 amino acids. CDR1 MNHEY and CDR2 SVGAGI come from the germline V gene. The CDR3 sequence: CASSFAGGVGNEQFF. As DNA, the CDR3 is TGTGCCAGCAGTTTCGCGGGAGGTGTAGGTAATGAGCAGTTCTTC.

Worth noting for this clone: The sample carries other DNA sequences with the same CDR3. The J gene is TRBJ2-5, the V gene TRBV5-1; tentative D call: TRBD1 (5 bases). The germline gives CDR1 SGHRS, CDR2 YFSETQ. V was trimmed by 4 bases and J by 5 bases, leaving 12 bases between them. The length of the CDR3 is 13 residues. The CDR3 nucleotides read TGCGCCAGCAGCCCAGGGTCAGGGGAGACCCAGTACTTC. Protein sequence: CASSPGSGETQYF.

V usage is TRBV11-3 and J usage is TRBJ2-3; no clear D gene. V was clipped by 2 bases and J by 9 bases, with 9 bases between them. CDR1 is SGHNT and CDR2 is YENEEA in the germline V gene. The CDR3 has 12 residues. The CDR3 sequence: CASSLRDKTQYF. The CDR3 DNA reads as TGTGCCAGCAGCTTACGCGATAAGACGCAGTATTTT.

V is TRBV10-3 and J is TRBJ1-2; 8 nucleotides agree with TRBD1. CDR3 length: 13 residues. From germline, CDR1 is ENHRY and CDR2 SYGVKD. J gave up 4 bases and V 6 bases, and 4 bases lay outside the gene matches. The CDR3 bases are TGTGCCATCAGCGGACAGGGAGGCTATGGCTACACCTTC. Protein product: CAISGQGGYGYTF.

The chain couples TRBV2 to TRBJ2-2; the D gene is possibly TRBD1 (6 bases). V was pared by 6 bases and J by 0 bases, with 11 bases between. From germline, CDR1 is SNHLY and CDR2 FYNNEI. CDR3 length equals 15 residues. CDR3 protein: CASRMTGPNTGELFF. The CDR3 DNA follows: TGTGCCAGCAGGATGACAGGTCCGAACACCGGGGAGCTGTTTTTT.

The chain combines TRBV9 with TRBJ1-2, with unresolved D. Germline CDR1 is SGDLS and CDR2 is YYNGEE. The CDR3 is 13 amino acids. The V end lost 5 bases, the J end lost 7 bases, and 15 bases lay between the germline ends. CDR3 region: CASRPWAYGGYTF. The CDR3 coding sequence is TGTGCCAGCAGGCCTTGGGCTTATGGTGGCTACACCTTC.

This sequence joins TRBV15 and TRBJ1-2; 7 bases match TRBD1. Trimming at V came to 1 base and at J to 3 bases, leaving 5 bases not matched to a gene. Germline CDR1 is LNHNV and CDR2 is YYDKDF (reference sequence). The CDR3 loop spans 15 amino acids. CDR3 region: CATSRGDTGDYGYTF. The CDR3 DNA is TGTGCCACCAGCAGAGGGGATACAGGGGACTATGGCTACACCTTC.

This chain joins TRBV29-1 and TRBJ1-2, with D perhaps TRBD1 (6 bases). The germline gives CDR1 SQVTM, CDR2 ANQGSEA. Deletions cut 4 bases from V and 3 bases from J, with 9 bases between. There are 12 residues in the CDR3. Here the CDR3 reads CSVGQADYGYTF. Here the CDR3 DNA reads TGCAGCGTTGGACAGGCCGACTATGGCTACACCTTC. The full variable domain, in which reference TRBV29-1 and TRBJ1-2 provide the parts outside the CDR3, is SAVISQKPSRDICQRGTSLTIQCQVDSQVTMMFWYRQQPGQSLTLIATANQGSEATYESGFVIDKFPISRPNLTFSTLTVSNMSPEDSSIYLCSVGQADYGYTFGSGTRLTVV.

V usage is TRBV3-1 (or the pseudogene TRBV3-2) and J usage is TRBJ2-3; a possible D gene is TRBD1 (6 bases). Trimming shortened V by 4 bases and J by 5 bases, and 13 bases separated the two germline ends. The CDR3 runs 14 residues. Germline loops: CDR1 LGHDT, CDR2 YNNKEL (reference sequence). Here the CDR3 reads CASSPRGWGDTQYF. CDR3 DNA: TGTGCCAGCAGCCCCAGGGGTTGGGGAGATACGCAGTATTTT.